Following are 7 T cell receptor beta chains from one sample sequenced in a study of tumor-infiltrating lymphocytes in localized non-small cell lung cancer. Sequencing used immunoSEQ multiplex PCR; TCRdb keeps in-frame clones, though not all of them. The sample carries approximately 12,000 clones, more than 65% recorded once. Sequencing input: lung tumor tissue. These receptors all come from a human donor with non-small cell lung cancer.

The V call is TRBV5-4, the J call TRBJ2-7; 15 positions agree with TRBD2. This CDR3 has 18 amino acids. The germline gives CDR1 SGHNT, CDR2 YYREEE (reference sequence). V was pared by 3 bases and J by 7 bases, with 14 bases of the junction left unmatched. CDR3 sequence reads: CASSSVWGGTSGRKEQYF. Here the CDR3 DNA reads TGTGCCAGCAGCTCGGTATGGGGGGGGACTAGCGGGAGGAAGGAGCAGTACTTC.

This chain uses TRBV4-3 with TRBJ1-2, with 9 bases lining up with TRBD1. This CDR3 is built from 15 residues. CDR1 and CDR2 (germline): LGHNA, YSLEER. Trimming at V came to 5 bases and at J to 6 bases, leaving 10 bases not matched to a gene. The DNA of the CDR3 is TGCGCCAGCAGCTTGAGCGGGACAGGGAGAGATGGCTACACCTTC. Its protein is CASSLSGTGRDGYTF.

This chain uses TRBV19 with TRBJ2-1; tentatively, D is TRBD1 (6 bases). Germline CDR1 and CDR2: LNHDA and SQIVND (reference sequence). The CDR3 runs 14 residues. With 4 bases removed from V and 6 bases from J, the gap between germline ends came to 13 bases. Here the CDR3 reads CASSTRGRGNEQFF. The CDR3 DNA follows: TGTGCCAGTAGTACCAGGGGAAGAGGCAATGAGCAGTTCTTC. Full variable domain (rest looked up from reference TRBV19 and TRBJ2-1): DGGITQSPKYLFRKEGQNVTLSCEQNLNHDAMYWYRQDPGQGLRLIYYSQIVNDFQKGDIAEGYSVSREKKESFPLTVTSAQKNPTAFYLCASSTRGRGNEQFFGPGTRLTVL.

This clone has only one observation. The chain couples TRBV7-2 to TRBJ1-5, with 12 bases that match TRBD1. V lost 5 bases and J lost 6; bases outside the gene matches: 8. The CDR3 extends over 16 amino acids. Germline V gene lookup returns CDR1 SGHTA and CDR2 FQGNSA. The DNA of the CDR3 is TGTGCCAGCAGCCTGGGGGGGACAGGGGGCGGTCAGCCCCAGCATTTT. Protein product: CASSLGGTGGGQPQHF. Full variable domain (remainder filled in from reference TRBV7-2 and TRBJ1-5): GAGVSQSPSNKVTEKGKDVELRCDPISGHTALYWYRQSLGQGLEFLIYFQGNSAPDKSGLPSDRFSAERTGGSVSTLTIQRTQQEDSAVYLCASSLGGTGGGQPQHFGDGTRLSIL.

This chain links TRBV6-5 with TRBJ1-5; D is uncertain. Trimming removed 0 bases at V and 6 bases at J, with 9 bases between. This CDR3 contains 14 residues. CDR1 is MNHEY, CDR2 SVGAGI, per germline. CDR3 sequence: CASSYSGGSQPQHF. CDR3 in DNA: TGTGCCAGCAGTTACTCGGGTGGAAGTCAGCCCCAGCATTTT.

This clone was seen only once. The chain employs TRBV2 and TRBJ2-4, with TRBD1 matching over 7 bases. This CDR3 has 14 amino acids. The V and J ends lost 8 bases and 0 bases, in that order; junction bases with no gene match: 4. The germline V gene encodes CDR1 SNHLY and CDR2 FYNNEI. The CDR3 nucleotides read TGTGCCAGCGGCACAGGGGTAGCCAAAAACATTCAGTACTTC. It codes for CASGTGVAKNIQYF.

This chain joins TRBV6-5 and TRBJ2-7; either TRBD1 or TRBD2 may fit D (6 bases each). The CDR3 is 14 residues long. Trimming took 6 bases from V and 2 from J, leaving 14 bases between them. Germline CDR1 MNHEY, CDR2 SVGAGI. CDR3 residues: CASRTWGATYEQYF. CDR3 nucleotides: TGTGCCAGCAGGACTTGGGGGGCAACCTACGAGCAGTACTTC.